This T cell receptor (beta chain) was sequenced for a study of regulatory T cells in long-lasting Graves disease. Study as a whole: Antithyroid drugs had been taken under 3 months by newly diagnosed Graves' patients.

Germline V gives CDR1 SEHNR, CDR2 FQNEAQ (reference sequence). This CDR3 is 13 amino acids long. Deletions cut 5 bases from V and 6 bases from J, with 10 bases between. Stated time point: newly diagnosed GD, antithyroid drugs for less than 3 months. RNA extracted from PBMCs served as the sequencing template. Nine milliliters of peripheral blood were drawn into EDTA tubes. TCR beta libraries were built with iRepertoire HTBI primers and Arm-PCR of CDR3 regions. TCRdb called the multiplex PCR reads again in MiXCR, with one record for every CDR3 protein. Among about 420,000 distinct CDR3 sequences, roughly 15% were seen once, and the ten largest hold 23%. This sample also appeared in a second study, on T cells in Graves' hyperthyroidism and ophthalmopathy. That study reports: Together with thyroid ultrasound, orbital computed tomography, serum thyroxine and TRAb, clinical symptoms were used for diagnoses.

The TCR was taken from a woman aged 18-29 years with Graves disease. The source material was peripheral blood mononuclear cells (PBMCs), sampled at new diagnosis, from a patient treated with antithyroid drugs. V usage is TRBV7-9 and J usage is TRBJ2-2; D may match TRBD1 or TRBD2 (6 bases each). CDR3 sequence: CASSRGPPGELFF. CDR3 nucleotide sequence: TGTGCCAGCAGCCGGGGGCCGCCCGGGGAGCTGTTTTTT.